The sequence of this T cell receptor beta chain was determined in a study of T cells after yellow fever vaccination. This CDR3 spans 14 amino acids. The germline CDR1 and CDR2 sequences are SGHDN and FVKESK. Trimming removed 3 bases from V and 4 bases from J, with 12 bases in between. TCRdb re-called the 5' RACE reads through MiXCR, storing one row per CDR3 protein. The profile covers approximately 450,000 distinct CDR3 sequences, with around 20% appearing a single time and 15% to 20% taken by the ten largest. The sequence came from a young man who received the YFV17D yellow fever vaccine. The sequencing used PBMCs, collected before the yellow fever booster vaccination. The rearrangement uses TRBV14 and TRBJ2-5, with D tentatively TRBD2 (6 bases). CDR3 nucleotide sequence: TGTGCCAGCAGCCACCTTCCCGGGGGAGAGACCCAGTACTTC. Its protein is CASSHLPGGETQYF. The variable domain in full, completed from reference TRBV14 and TRBJ2-5, reads EAGVTQFPSHSVIEKGQTVTLRCDPISGHDNLYWYRRVMGKEIKFLLHFVKESKQDESGMPNNRFLAERTGGTYSTLKVQPAELEDSGVYFCASSHLPGGETQYFGPGTRLLVL.